The T cell receptor beta chain described here comes from a study of blood T cell repertoires in COVID-19. Overall study context: T cells, B-cell-depleted T cells, or PBMCs provided the cDNA or gDNA that served as material.

With V trimmed by 2 bases and J by 6 bases, 4 bases remained unmatched. The CDR3 loop spans 14 amino acids. Germline V gene data show CDR1 as SGHTA and CDR2 as FQGNSA. Authors' processing steps: By means of reference gene primer amplification, nucleated cell counts were estimated. Data came from immunoSEQ multiplex PCR; TCRdb stores just in-frame clones and leaves some out. V and J calls and clone size come straight from that table; D and trimming were deduced from the DNA. This table has 90,000 to 150,000 clones, 70% to 90% appearing once. In its sample, this clone was seen once. Sequencing used peripheral blood. This rearrangement joins TRBV7-2 to TRBJ2-3; 8 bases align to TRBD1. This sequence originates from a woman in her fifties or sixties with active or convalescent COVID-19. CDR3 coding DNA: TGTGCCAGCAGCTTACAGGGGGCAATCGATACGCAGTATTTT. Amino acid sequence: CASSLQGAIDTQYF.